This T cell receptor beta chain came from a study of blood T cell repertoires in COVID-19. The V end lost 6 bases, the J end lost 2 bases, and 10 bases lay between the germline ends. Per the germline V gene, CDR1 is SGHVS and CDR2 is FNYEAQ. CDR3 length equals 14 residues. Per the study methods: It was from reference gene primer amplification that nucleated cell counts were estimated. This table comes from immunoSEQ multiplex PCR, and its TCRdb copy is limited to in-frame clones, with some not included. V, J and clone size reflect that table, while D and trimming were determined from the DNA. The sample has 470,000 or so clones; approximately 90% are singletons.

This clonotype was sampled from a woman in her twenties or thirties with acute or convalescent COVID-19. The sequenced sample consisted of peripheral blood. The chain uses TRBV7-6 and TRBJ2-2, with D unresolved. CDR3 amino acids: CASRQYLNTGELFF. The CDR3 DNA is TGTGCCAGCAGACAGTATCTTAACACCGGGGAGCTGTTTTTT.